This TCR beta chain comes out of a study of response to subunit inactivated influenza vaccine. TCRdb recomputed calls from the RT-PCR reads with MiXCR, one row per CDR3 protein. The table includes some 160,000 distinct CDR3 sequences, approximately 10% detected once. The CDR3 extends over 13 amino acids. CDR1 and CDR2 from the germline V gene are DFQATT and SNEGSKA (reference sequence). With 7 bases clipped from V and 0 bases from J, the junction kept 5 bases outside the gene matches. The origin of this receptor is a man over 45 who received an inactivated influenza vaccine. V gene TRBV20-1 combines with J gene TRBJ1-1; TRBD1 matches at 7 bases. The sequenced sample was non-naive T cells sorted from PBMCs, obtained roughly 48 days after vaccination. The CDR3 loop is CSVTQGLNTEAFF. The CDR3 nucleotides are TGCAGTGTTACACAGGGGTTGAACACTGAAGCTTTCTTT.